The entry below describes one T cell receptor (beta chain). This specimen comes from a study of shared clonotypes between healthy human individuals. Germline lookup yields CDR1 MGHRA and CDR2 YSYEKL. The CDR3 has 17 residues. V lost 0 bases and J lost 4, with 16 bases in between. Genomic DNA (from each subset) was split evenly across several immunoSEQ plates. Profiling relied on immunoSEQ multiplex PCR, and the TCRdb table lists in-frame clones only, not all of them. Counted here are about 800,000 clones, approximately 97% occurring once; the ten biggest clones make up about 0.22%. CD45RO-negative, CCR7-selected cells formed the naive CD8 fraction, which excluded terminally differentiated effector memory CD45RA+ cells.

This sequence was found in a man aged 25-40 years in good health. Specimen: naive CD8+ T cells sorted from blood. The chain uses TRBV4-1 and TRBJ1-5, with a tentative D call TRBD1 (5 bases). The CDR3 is CASSQENAGTRNQPQHF. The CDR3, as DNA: TGCGCCAGCAGCCAAGAGAACGCCGGGACCAGGAATCAGCCCCAGCATTTT.